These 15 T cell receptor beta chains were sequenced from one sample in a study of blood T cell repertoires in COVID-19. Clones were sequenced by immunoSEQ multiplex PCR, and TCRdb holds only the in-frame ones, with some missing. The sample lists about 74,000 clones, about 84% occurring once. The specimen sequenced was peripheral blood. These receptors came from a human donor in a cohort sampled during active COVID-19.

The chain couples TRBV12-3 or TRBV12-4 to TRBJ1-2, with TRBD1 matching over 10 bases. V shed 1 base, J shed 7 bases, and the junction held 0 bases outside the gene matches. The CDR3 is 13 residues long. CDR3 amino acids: CASSLGQGAGYTF. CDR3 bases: TGTGCCAGCAGTTTAGGACAGGGGGCTGGCTACACCTTC.

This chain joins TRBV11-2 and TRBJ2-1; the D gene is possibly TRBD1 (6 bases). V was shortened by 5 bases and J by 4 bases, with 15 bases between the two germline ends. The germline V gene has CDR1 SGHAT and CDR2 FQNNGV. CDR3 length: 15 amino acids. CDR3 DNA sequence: TGTGCCAGCAGCCCCGGACAGAACGAGTACAATGAGCAGTTCTTC. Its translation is CASSPGQNEYNEQFF.

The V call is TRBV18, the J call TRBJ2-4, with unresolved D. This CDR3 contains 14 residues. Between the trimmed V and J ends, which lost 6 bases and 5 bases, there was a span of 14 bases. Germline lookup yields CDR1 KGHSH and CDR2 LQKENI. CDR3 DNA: TGTGCCAGCTCCTACTCACCTACAGAAAACATTCAGTACTTC. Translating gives CASSYSPTENIQYF.

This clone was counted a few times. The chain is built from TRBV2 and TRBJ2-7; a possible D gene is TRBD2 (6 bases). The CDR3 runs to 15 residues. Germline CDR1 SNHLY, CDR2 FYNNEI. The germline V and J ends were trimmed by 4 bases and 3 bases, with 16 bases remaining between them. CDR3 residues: CASSVAGGVGYEQYF. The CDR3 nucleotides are TGTGCCAGCAGTGTGGCCGGGGGTGTAGGCTACGAGCAGTACTTC.

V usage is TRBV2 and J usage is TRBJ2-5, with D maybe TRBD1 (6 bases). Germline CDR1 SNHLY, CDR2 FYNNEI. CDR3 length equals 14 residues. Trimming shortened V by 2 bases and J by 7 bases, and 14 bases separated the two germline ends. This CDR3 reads CASSEKTGWGTQYF. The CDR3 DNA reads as TGTGCCAGCAGTGAAAAGACAGGCTGGGGGACCCAGTACTTC. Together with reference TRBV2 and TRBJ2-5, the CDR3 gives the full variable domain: EPEVTQTPSHQVTQMGQEVILRCVPISNHLYFYWYRQILGQKVEFLVSFYNNEISEKSEIFDDQFSVERPDGSNFTLKIRSTKLEDSAMYFCASSEKTGWGTQYFGPGTRLLVL.

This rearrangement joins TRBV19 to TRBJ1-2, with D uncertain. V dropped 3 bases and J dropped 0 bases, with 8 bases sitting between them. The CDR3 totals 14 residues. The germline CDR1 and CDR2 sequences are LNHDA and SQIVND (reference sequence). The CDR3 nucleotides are TGTGCCAGTAGTATCGATGGCCCTAACTATGGCTACACCTTC. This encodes CASSIDGPNYGYTF. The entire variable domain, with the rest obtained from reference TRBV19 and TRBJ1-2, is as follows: DGGITQSPKYLFRKEGQNVTLSCEQNLNHDAMYWYRQDPGQGLRLIYYSQIVNDFQKGDIAEGYSVSREKKESFPLTVTSAQKNPTAFYLCASSIDGPNYGYTFGSGTRLTVV.

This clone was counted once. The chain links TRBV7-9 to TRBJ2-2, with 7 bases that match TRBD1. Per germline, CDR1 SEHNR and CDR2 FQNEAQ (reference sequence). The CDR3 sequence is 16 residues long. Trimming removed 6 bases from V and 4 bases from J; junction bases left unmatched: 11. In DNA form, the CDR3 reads TGTGCCAGCAGTCCAAACAGGGGAACGCGCACCGGGGAGCTGTTTTTT. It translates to CASSPNRGTRTGELFF.

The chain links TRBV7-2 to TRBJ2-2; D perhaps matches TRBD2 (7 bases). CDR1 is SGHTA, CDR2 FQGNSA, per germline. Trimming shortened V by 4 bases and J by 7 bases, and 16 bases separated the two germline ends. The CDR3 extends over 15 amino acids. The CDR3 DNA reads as TGTGCCAGCAGCTCTAAGGGGGGGCCGAGCGGGGAGCTGTTTTTT. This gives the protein CASSSKGGPSGELFF.

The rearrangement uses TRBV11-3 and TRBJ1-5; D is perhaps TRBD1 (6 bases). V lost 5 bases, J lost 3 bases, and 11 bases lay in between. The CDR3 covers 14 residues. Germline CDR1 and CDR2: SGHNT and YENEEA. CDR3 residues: CASSPDRTNQPQHF. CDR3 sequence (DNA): TGTGCCAGCAGCCCCGACAGGACCAATCAGCCCCAGCATTTT.

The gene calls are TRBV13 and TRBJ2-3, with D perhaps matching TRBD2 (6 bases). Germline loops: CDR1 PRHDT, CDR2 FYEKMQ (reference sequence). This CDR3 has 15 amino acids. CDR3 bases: TGTGCGAGCTCTAAGGTCGGGGGAAGCACAGATACGCAGTATTTT. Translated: CASSKVGGSTDTQYF.

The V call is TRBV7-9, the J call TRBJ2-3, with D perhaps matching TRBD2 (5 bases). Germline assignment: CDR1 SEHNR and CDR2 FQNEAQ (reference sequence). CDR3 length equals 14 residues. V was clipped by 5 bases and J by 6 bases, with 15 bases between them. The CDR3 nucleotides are TGTGCCAGCAGCCCGGGAATCGCGGAGGATACGCAGTATTTT. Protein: CASSPGIAEDTQYF.

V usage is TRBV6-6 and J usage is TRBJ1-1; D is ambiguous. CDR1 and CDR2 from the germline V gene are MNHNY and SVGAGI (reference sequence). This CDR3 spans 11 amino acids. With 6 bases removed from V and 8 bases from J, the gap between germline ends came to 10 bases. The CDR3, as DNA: TGTGCCAGCAGCCCCGGGAACGAAGCTTTCTTT. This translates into CASSPGNEAFF.

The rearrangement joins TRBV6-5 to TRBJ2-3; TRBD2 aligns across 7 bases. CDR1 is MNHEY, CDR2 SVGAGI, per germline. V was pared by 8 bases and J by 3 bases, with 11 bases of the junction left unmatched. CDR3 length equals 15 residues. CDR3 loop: CASHRRGGGTDTQYF. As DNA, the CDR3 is TGTGCCAGCCACCGGAGGGGCGGGGGAACAGATACGCAGTATTTT.

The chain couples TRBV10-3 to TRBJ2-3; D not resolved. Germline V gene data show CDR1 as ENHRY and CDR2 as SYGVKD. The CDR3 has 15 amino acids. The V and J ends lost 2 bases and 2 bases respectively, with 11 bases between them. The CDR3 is CAISERDTHTDTQYF. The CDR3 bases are TGTGCCATCAGTGAGCGCGACACACACACAGATACGCAGTATTTT.

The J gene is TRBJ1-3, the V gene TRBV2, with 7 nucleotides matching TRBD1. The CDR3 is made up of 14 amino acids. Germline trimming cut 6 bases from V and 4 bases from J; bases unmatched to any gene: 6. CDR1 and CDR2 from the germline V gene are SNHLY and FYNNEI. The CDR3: CASSYGQVGNTIYF. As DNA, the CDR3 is TGTGCCAGCAGCTATGGACAGGTCGGAAACACCATATATTTT.